The clone carrying this T cell receptor beta chain has ten or more counts. As yet, its antigen is unknown. Time point in this sample: newly diagnosed GD, antithyroid drugs for less than 3 months. After RNA was extracted from PBMCs, the TCR library was made from it. Patients came through an endocrinology department, and that department was in Xi'an, China. Staff took about 9 milliliters of peripheral blood and put it into EDTA tubes. Germline CDR1 is LNHNV and CDR2 is YYDKDF (reference sequence). V was shortened by 5 bases and J by 2 bases, with 10 bases between the two germline ends. This CDR3 is 14 amino acids long. Sequencing libraries for TCR beta were prepared with iRepertoire HTBI primers and Arm-PCR of CDR3 regions. Via MiXCR, TCRdb re-called the multiplex PCR reads, giving one row per CDR3 protein. The table shows about 370,000 distinct CDR3 sequences, with about 14% occurring only once. These data come from a study of regulatory T cells in long-lasting Graves disease.

Study-level points and caveats: TRBV28, TRBJ1-2 and TRBJ2-5 emerged as the favored segments in persistent disease.

The V call is TRBV15, the J call TRBJ2-1; a possible D gene is TRBD2 (5 bases). The input for sequencing was peripheral blood mononuclear cells (PBMCs), taken at new diagnosis, from a patient treated with antithyroid drugs. The clonotype originates from a female donor with Graves disease. CDR3 in amino acids: CATSGGPTYNEQFF. DNA of the CDR3: TGTGCCACCAGCGGAGGACCTACCTACAATGAGCAGTTCTTC. Supplemented by reference TRBV15 and TRBJ2-1, the full variable domain reads DAMVIQNPRYQVTQFGKPVTLSCSQTLNHNVMYWYQQKSSQAPKLLFHYYDKDFNNEADTPDNFQSRRPNTSFCFLDIRSPGLGDTAMYLCATSGGPTYNEQFFGPGTRLTVL.